These 27 T cell receptor beta chains were sequenced from one sample in a study of blood T cell repertoires in COVID-19. Generated by immunoSEQ multiplex PCR, the TCRdb table keeps only in-frame clones and is missing some. The sample holds about 160,000 clones, around nine tenths seen once. Material for sequencing was peripheral blood. The receptors shown here come from a woman between 65 and 79 years old with COVID-19, enrolled during active disease.

This rearrangement joins TRBV7-9 to TRBJ1-1; D is perhaps TRBD1 (6 bases). This CDR3 has 14 residues. Trimming pared 5 bases from V and 4 bases from J, leaving 14 bases between. Germline V CDR1 and CDR2: SEHNR, FQNEAQ (reference sequence). The CDR3 sequence: CASSTGGATTEAFF. The CDR3 nucleotides are TGTGCCAGCAGCACGGGGGGCGCGACCACTGAAGCTTTCTTT.

The gene calls are TRBV14 and TRBJ1-5; D ambiguous. The V and J ends lost 4 bases and 1 base respectively, with 17 bases between them. The germline V gene has CDR1 SGHDN and CDR2 FVKESK. This CDR3 contains 17 residues. The DNA of the CDR3 is TGTGCCAGCAGCCCCTTCCTCATAGCGAGAAGCAATCAGCCCCAGCATTTT. Translation: CASSPFLIARSNQPQHF.

The chain uses TRBV9 and TRBJ2-3; 7 bases map to TRBD2. This CDR3 spans 13 amino acids. Germline CDR1 and CDR2: SGDLS and YYNGEE. The ends lost 6 bases at V and 2 bases at J; junction bases unmatched: 3. The DNA for the CDR3 is TGTGCCAGCAATCGGGGGGACACAGATACGCAGTATTTT. Protein product: CASNRGDTDTQYF.

The V gene is TRBV7-9, the J gene TRBJ1-1; TRBD1 aligns across 9 bases. The CDR3 runs to 14 residues. Germline V gene data show CDR1 as SEHNR and CDR2 as FQNEAQ (reference sequence). Unmatched junction bases numbered 6, after V lost 5 bases and J lost 5 bases. The DNA for the CDR3 is TGTGCCAGCAGCCCGGGACAGGGTGAGACTGAAGCTTTCTTT. Translated, it gives CASSPGQGETEAFF. Full variable domain (remainder filled in from reference TRBV7-9 and TRBJ1-1): DTGVSQNPRHKITKRGQNVTFRCDPISEHNRLYWYRQTLGQGPEFLTYFQNEAQLEKSRLLSDRFSAERPKGSFSTLEIQRTEQGDSAMYLCASSPGQGETEAFFGQGTRLTVV.

CDR3 coding DNA: TGTGCCAGAAGCTTGGCCGTGGGCAGGGATCGAGTCGGCAATCAGCCCCAGCATTTT. Amino acid sequence: CARSLAVGRDRVGNQPQHF. This chain links TRBV5-3 with TRBJ1-5, with D possibly TRBD1 on 5 matching bases. TRBV5-3 is assigned to the ORF class and has an uncertain function. The CDR3 has 19 amino acids. Trimming took 0 bases from V and 2 from J, leaving 21 bases between them.

J is TRBJ2-5 and V is TRBV9; D remains unclear. Trimming stripped 4 bases from V and 3 bases from J, with 16 bases between. The CDR3 contains 15 residues. Germline CDR1 reads SGDLS; CDR2 reads YYNGEE. The CDR3 coding sequence is TGTGCCAGCAGCCCCCTAGACTCCCCAGAAGAGACCCAGTACTTC. It specifies CASSPLDSPEETQYF.

The chain uses TRBV7-9 and TRBJ1-1; D not certain. V was trimmed by 6 bases and J by 0 bases, leaving 5 bases between them. In germline, CDR1 is SEHNR, CDR2 FQNEAQ (reference sequence). CDR3 size: 12 residues. DNA of the CDR3: TGTGCCAGCAGTCCAGTGAACACTGAAGCTTTCTTT. Encoded protein: CASSPVNTEAFF.

This clone has a single count. The chain links TRBV16 to TRBJ1-5; tentatively, D is TRBD1 (5 bases). V lost 4 bases and J 6 bases, leaving 19 bases between the germline ends. This CDR3 spans 16 amino acids. Germline V lookup: CDR1 KGHSY, CDR2 FQNENV. The CDR3 protein is CASSPLTLAQGQPQHF. The CDR3 nucleotides are TGTGCCAGCAGCCCCCTGACGCTGGCGCAGGGTCAGCCCCAGCATTTT.

This chain joins TRBV27 and TRBJ1-6, with a tentative D call TRBD1 (5 bases). The CDR3 length is 14 residues. Germline lookup yields CDR1 MNHEY and CDR2 SMNVEV (reference sequence). V was clipped by 4 bases and J by 9 bases, with 13 bases between them. Written as DNA, the CDR3 is TGTGCCAGCAGTTCAGGGTTTCCAGGTTCACCCCTCCACTTT. Its protein product is CASSSGFPGSPLHF.

V gene TRBV5-6 combines with J gene TRBJ1-2; D gene unclear. The germline gives CDR1 SGHDT, CDR2 YYEEEE. CDR3 size: 16 residues. The V end lost 1 base, the J end lost 4 bases, and 17 bases lay between the germline ends. The CDR3 region has the DNA TGTGCCAGCAGCTTGTTTGCCCGCGGATTCCTCTATGGCTACACCTTC. Translation: CASSLFARGFLYGYTF.

The rearrangement links TRBV10-3 to TRBJ1-3; 7 bases map to TRBD1. The junction had 5 bases not matched to a gene; V was cut back by 3 bases and J by 0 bases. Per germline, CDR1 ENHRY and CDR2 SYGVKD. The CDR3 runs to 16 residues. CDR3 sequence reads: CAISDHRGPSGNTIYF. CDR3 coding DNA: TGTGCCATCAGTGACCACAGGGGCCCCTCTGGAAACACCATATATTTT.

In this sample, this clone turned up once. The chain carries TRBV19 and TRBJ2-3; 7 nucleotides agree with TRBD2. The CDR3 is 18 amino acids. After removal of 3 bases from V and 1 base from J, the junction contained 13 bases not matched to a gene. The germline CDR1 and CDR2 sequences are LNHDA and SQIVND (reference sequence). In DNA, the CDR3 is TGTGCCAGTAGTATTGGGCTAGCGGCTATCGTTGGCACAGATACGCAGTATTTT. It specifies CASSIGLAAIVGTDTQYF.

The chain has TRBV18 and TRBJ1-1, with TRBD1 matching over 8 bases. The CDR3 consists of 15 residues. Trimming cost V 6 bases and J 0 bases; bases outside gene matches: 6. Per germline, CDR1 KGHSH and CDR2 LQKENI. CDR3: CASSQGARMNTEAFF. The CDR3, as DNA: TGTGCCAGCTCCCAGGGGGCTAGGATGAACACTGAAGCTTTCTTT.

This chain joins TRBV4-1 and TRBJ1-4; 11 positions agree with TRBD1. CDR1 is MGHRA and CDR2 is YSYEKL in the germline V gene. V lost 3 bases, J lost 7 bases, and 4 bases stayed unmatched. This CDR3 has 15 residues. The CDR3 protein is CASSQTGQGGEKLFF. CDR3 coding DNA: TGCGCCAGCAGCCAGACGGGACAGGGGGGTGAAAAACTGTTTTTT.

The V call is TRBV16, the J call TRBJ2-2; D remains ambiguous. Trimming stripped 0 bases from V and 0 bases from J, with 8 bases between. The germline V gene encodes CDR1 KGHSY and CDR2 FQNENV. The CDR3 has 16 residues. The CDR3 is CASSQSSIANTGELFF. The DNA of the CDR3 is TGTGCCAGCAGCCAATCTTCCATAGCGAACACCGGGGAGCTGTTTTTT. Full variable domain (rest looked up from reference TRBV16 and TRBJ2-2): GEEVAQTPKHLVRGEGQKAKLYCAPIKGHSYVFWYQQVLKNEFKFLISFQNENVFDETGMPKERFSAKCLPNSPCSLEIQATKLEDSAVYFCASSQSSIANTGELFFGEGSRLTVL.

The chain joins TRBV19 to TRBJ2-7, with D possibly matching TRBD2 (6 bases). Germline loops: CDR1 LNHDA, CDR2 SQIVND (reference sequence). This CDR3 has 15 amino acids. V was pared by 4 bases and J by 3 bases, with 16 bases between. The CDR3 reads CASSTLLGGDYEQYF. CDR3 nucleotides: TGTGCCAGTAGTACCCTCCTTGGCGGGGACTACGAGCAGTACTTC. The full variable domain, rest sourced from reference TRBV19 and TRBJ2-7, is DGGITQSPKYLFRKEGQNVTLSCEQNLNHDAMYWYRQDPGQGLRLIYYSQIVNDFQKGDIAEGYSVSREKKESFPLTVTSAQKNPTAFYLCASSTLLGGDYEQYFGPGTRLTVT.

J is TRBJ1-1 and V is TRBV27, with D tentatively TRBD1 (5 bases). Germline loops: CDR1 MNHEY, CDR2 SMNVEV (reference sequence). The CDR3 is 13 residues long. V was trimmed by 7 bases and J by 3 bases, leaving 12 bases between them. This chain's CDR3 is CASTVPGYTEAFF. The DNA for the CDR3 is TGTGCCAGCACCGTGCCAGGGTACACTGAAGCTTTCTTT.

J is TRBJ1-2 and V is TRBV12-3 or TRBV12-4; TRBD1 might be the D (6 bases). The CDR3 sequence is 13 residues long. V shed 3 bases and J shed 5 bases, with 10 bases lying between them. The CDR3: CASSFSQGYGYTF. The CDR3 nucleotides are TGTGCCAGCAGTTTTAGTCAGGGGTATGGCTACACCTTC.

This clone was observed a single time. Here the CDR3 reads CASSQTPGQTGNTIYF. CDR3 nucleotide sequence: TGTGCCAGCAGCCAGACACCGGGACAGACTGGAAACACCATATATTTT. The chain combines TRBV28 with TRBJ1-3; 7 bases match TRBD1. CDR3 length equals 16 residues. The germline V gene has CDR1 MDHEN and CDR2 SYDVKM. With 6 bases clipped from V and 2 bases from J, the junction kept 10 bases outside the gene matches.

The rearrangement links TRBV3-1 (or the pseudogene TRBV3-2) to TRBJ1-5; no definite D call. Germline values: CDR1 LGHDT, CDR2 YNNKEL (reference sequence). CDR3 size: 14 residues. Trimming shortened V by 0 bases and J by 4 bases, and 7 bases separated the two germline ends. The CDR3, as DNA: TGTGCCAGCAGCCAAGACAGGCTTAATCAGCCCCAGCATTTT. Its protein is CASSQDRLNQPQHF.

The chain carries TRBV29-1 and TRBJ1-1; D unresolved. This CDR3 has 11 residues. V lost 4 bases and J 1 base, leaving 4 bases between the germline ends. CDR1 SQVTM and CDR2 ANQGSEA come from the germline V gene. This CDR3 is CSVGKNTEAFF. The DNA of the CDR3 is TGCAGCGTTGGTAAGAACACTGAAGCTTTCTTT.

The chain couples TRBV10-3 to TRBJ1-3; tentative D call: TRBD1 (6 bases). V dropped 8 bases and J dropped 0 bases, with 8 bases sitting between them. There are 13 residues in the CDR3. The germline CDR1 and CDR2 sequences are ENHRY and SYGVKD. CDR3 amino acids: CAIGTISGNTIYF. CDR3 in DNA: TGTGCCATCGGGACAATCTCTGGAAACACCATATATTTT.

The V call is TRBV5-4, the J call TRBJ2-3, with D tentatively TRBD1 (6 bases). Trimming removed 4 bases from V and 2 bases from J, with 11 bases in between. CDR3 size: 14 residues. The germline V gene has CDR1 SGHNT and CDR2 YYREEE (reference sequence). The CDR3 reads CASSGQGSTDTQYF. CDR3 sequence (DNA): TGTGCCAGCAGCGGCCAGGGGTCCACAGATACGCAGTATTTT.

J is TRBJ2-2 and V is TRBV29-1; D is undetermined. The V gene lost 7 bases and the J gene lost 1 base, with 7 bases spanning the gap. CDR3 length: 12 residues. Germline V gives CDR1 SQVTM, CDR2 ANQGSEA. CDR3 residues: CSGSQNTGELFF. CDR3 nucleotide sequence: TGCAGCGGGTCACAGAACACCGGGGAGCTGTTTTTT.

The chain has TRBV2 and TRBJ1-1, with unresolved D. With 6 bases removed from V and 3 bases from J, the gap between germline ends came to 17 bases. The CDR3 spans 15 residues. The germline gives CDR1 SNHLY, CDR2 FYNNEI. CDR3 sequence (DNA): TGTGCCAGCAGGTCACCTGAGGAGGGTTACACTGAAGCTTTCTTT. It codes for CASRSPEEGYTEAFF.

This chain links TRBV4-2 with TRBJ2-1; 8 bases map to TRBD2. In germline, CDR1 is LGHNA, CDR2 YNFKEQ. J lost 0 bases, V lost 0 bases, and 4 bases had no gene match. This CDR3 region has 17 residues. CDR3 bases: TGTGCCAGCAGCCAAGATGGCGGGGGGAACTCCTACAATGAGCAGTTCTTC. Translating it yields CASSQDGGGNSYNEQFF.

This rearrangement joins TRBV19 to TRBJ1-5; no clear D. CDR3 length: 15 residues. The V end lost 1 base, the J end lost 3 bases, and 10 bases lay between the germline ends. Per germline, CDR1 LNHDA and CDR2 SQIVND (reference sequence). The CDR3 reads CASSIGNSPNQPQHF. CDR3 DNA sequence: TGTGCCAGTAGTATAGGAAACAGTCCCAATCAGCCCCAGCATTTT. Supplemented by reference TRBV19 and TRBJ1-5, the full variable domain reads DGGITQSPKYLFRKEGQNVTLSCEQNLNHDAMYWYRQDPGQGLRLIYYSQIVNDFQKGDIAEGYSVSREKKESFPLTVTSAQKNPTAFYLCASSIGNSPNQPQHFGDGTRLSIL.